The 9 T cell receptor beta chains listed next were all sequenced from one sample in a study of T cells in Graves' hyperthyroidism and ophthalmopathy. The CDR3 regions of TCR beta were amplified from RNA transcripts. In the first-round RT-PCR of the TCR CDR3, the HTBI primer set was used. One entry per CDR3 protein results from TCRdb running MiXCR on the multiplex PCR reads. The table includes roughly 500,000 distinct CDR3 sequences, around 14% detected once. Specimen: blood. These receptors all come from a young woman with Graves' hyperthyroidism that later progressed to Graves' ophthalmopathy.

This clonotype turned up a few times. The CDR3 here is CASSLRLAGGTLVSDTQYF. The CDR3 DNA sequence: TGTGCCAGCAGCCTTCGACTAGCGGGAGGCACTTTGGTATCAGATACGCAGTATTTT. The chain recombines TRBV9 with TRBJ2-3, with TRBD2 matching 13 bases. The CDR3 sequence is 19 residues long. V lost 4 bases and J lost 4; bases outside the gene matches: 15. Germline V gene data show CDR1 as SGDLS and CDR2 as YYNGEE.

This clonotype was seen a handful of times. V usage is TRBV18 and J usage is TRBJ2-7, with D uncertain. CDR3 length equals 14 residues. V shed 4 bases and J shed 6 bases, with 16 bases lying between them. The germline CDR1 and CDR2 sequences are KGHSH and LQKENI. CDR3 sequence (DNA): TGTGCCAGCTCACTTACCACTAATAAGGGCGAGCAGTACTTC. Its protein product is CASSLTTNKGEQYF.

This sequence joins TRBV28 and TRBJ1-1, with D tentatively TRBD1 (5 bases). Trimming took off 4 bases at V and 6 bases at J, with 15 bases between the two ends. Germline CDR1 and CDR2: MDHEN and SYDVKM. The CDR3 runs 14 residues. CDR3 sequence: CASSYSGGRAEAFF. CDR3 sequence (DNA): TGTGCCAGCAGTTACTCGGGGGGGAGAGCTGAAGCTTTCTTT.

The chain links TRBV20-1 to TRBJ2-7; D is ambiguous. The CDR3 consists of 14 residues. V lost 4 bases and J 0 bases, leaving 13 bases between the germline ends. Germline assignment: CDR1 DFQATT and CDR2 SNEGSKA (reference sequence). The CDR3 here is CSATSASSSYEQYF. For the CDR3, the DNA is TGCAGTGCTACGTCTGCCTCAAGCTCCTACGAGCAGTACTTC.

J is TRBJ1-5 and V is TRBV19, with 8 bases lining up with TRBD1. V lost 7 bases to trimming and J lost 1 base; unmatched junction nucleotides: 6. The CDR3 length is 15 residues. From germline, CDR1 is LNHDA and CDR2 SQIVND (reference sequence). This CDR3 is CASTLGQGSNQPQHF. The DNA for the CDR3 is TGTGCCAGTACTTTAGGACAGGGCAGCAATCAGCCCCAGCATTTT.

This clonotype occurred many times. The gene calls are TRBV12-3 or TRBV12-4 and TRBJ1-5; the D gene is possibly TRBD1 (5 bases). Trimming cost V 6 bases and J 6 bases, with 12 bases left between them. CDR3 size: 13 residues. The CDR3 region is CASRTDPTQPQHF. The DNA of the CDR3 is TGTGCCAGCAGGACAGATCCCACTCAGCCCCAGCATTTT.

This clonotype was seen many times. The CDR3, as DNA: TGCAGTTCTTTCCGGGAGGGCTATGGCTACACCTTC. Translating it yields CSSFREGYGYTF. V usage is TRBV20-1 and J usage is TRBJ1-2; D is undetermined. There are 12 residues in the CDR3. V gave up 8 bases and J gave up 4 bases, with 14 bases separating them. Germline V gene lookup returns CDR1 DFQATT and CDR2 SNEGSKA (reference sequence).

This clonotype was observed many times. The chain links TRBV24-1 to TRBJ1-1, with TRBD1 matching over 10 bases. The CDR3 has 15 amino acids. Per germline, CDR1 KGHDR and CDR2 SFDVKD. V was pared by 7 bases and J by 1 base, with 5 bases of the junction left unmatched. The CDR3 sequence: CATRSGTGANTEAFF. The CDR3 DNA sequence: TGTGCCACCAGATCCGGGACAGGGGCGAACACTGAAGCTTTCTTT.

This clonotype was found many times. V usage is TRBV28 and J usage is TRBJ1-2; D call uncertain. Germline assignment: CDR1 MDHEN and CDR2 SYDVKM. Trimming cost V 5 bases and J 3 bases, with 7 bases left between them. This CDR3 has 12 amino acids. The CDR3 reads CASSPPYYGYTF. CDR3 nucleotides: TGTGCCAGCAGTCCTCCATACTATGGCTACACCTTC.